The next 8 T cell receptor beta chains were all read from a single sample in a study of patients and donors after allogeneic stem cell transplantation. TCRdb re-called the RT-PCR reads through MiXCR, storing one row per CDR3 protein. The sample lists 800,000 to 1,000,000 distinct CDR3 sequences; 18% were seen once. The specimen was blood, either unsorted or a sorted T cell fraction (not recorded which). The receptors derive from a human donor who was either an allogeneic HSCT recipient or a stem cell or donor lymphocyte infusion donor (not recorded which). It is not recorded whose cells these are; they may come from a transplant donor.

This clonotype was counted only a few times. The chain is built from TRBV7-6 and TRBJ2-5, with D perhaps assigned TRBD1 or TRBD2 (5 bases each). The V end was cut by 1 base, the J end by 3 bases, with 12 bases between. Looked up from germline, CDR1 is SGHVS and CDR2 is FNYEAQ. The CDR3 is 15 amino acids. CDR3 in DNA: TGTGCCAGCAGCTTAGTCGGGGCACAAAAAGAGACCCAGTACTTC. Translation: CASSLVGAQKETQYF.

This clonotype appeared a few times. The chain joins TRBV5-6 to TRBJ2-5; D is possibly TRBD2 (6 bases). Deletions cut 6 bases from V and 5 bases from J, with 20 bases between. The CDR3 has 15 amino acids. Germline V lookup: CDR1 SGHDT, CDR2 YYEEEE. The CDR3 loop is CASTPVGRSGETQYF. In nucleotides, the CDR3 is TGTGCCAGCACCCCGGTGGGGAGGAGCGGGGAGACCCAGTACTTC.

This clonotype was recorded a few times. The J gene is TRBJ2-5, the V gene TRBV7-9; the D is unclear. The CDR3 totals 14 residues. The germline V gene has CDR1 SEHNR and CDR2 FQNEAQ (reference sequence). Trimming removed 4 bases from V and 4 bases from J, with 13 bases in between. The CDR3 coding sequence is TGTGCCAGCAGCTACGCGGACGAGCGAGAGACCCAGTACTTC. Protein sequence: CASSYADERETQYF. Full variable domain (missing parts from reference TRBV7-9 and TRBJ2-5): DTGVSQNPRHKITKRGQNVTFRCDPISEHNRLYWYRQTLGQGPEFLTYFQNEAQLEKSRLLSDRFSAERPKGSFSTLEIQRTEQGDSAMYLCASSYADERETQYFGPGTRLLVL.

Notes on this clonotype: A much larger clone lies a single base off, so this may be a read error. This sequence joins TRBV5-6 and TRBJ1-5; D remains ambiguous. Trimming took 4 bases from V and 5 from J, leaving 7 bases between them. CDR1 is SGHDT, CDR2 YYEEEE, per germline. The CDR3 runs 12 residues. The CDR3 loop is CASSQWDQPQHF. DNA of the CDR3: TGTGCCAGCAGCCAGTGGGATCAGCCCCAGCATTTT.

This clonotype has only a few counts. CDR3 protein: CASSYTRDSGANVLTF. The CDR3 nucleotides read TGTGCCAGCAGTTACACCAGAGATTCTGGGGCCAACGTCCTGACTTTC. This chain uses TRBV6-5 with TRBJ2-6; D is ambiguous. The ends were cut back, 2 bases at V and 1 base at J, with 9 bases in the middle. Germline assignment: CDR1 MNHEY and CDR2 SVGAGI. The CDR3 is 16 amino acids.

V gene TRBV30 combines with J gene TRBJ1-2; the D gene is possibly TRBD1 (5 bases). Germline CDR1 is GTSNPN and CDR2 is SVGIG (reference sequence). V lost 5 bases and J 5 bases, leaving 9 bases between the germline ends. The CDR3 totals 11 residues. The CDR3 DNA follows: TGTGCCTGGGGGGGTACTTATGGCTACACCTTC. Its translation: CAWGGTYGYTF.

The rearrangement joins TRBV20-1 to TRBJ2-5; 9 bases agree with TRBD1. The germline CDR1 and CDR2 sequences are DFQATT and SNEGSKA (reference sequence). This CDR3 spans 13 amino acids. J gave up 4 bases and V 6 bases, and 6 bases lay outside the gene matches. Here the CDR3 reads CSAGQGGGETQYF. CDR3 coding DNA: TGCAGTGCGGGACAGGGTGGCGGAGAGACCCAGTACTTC.

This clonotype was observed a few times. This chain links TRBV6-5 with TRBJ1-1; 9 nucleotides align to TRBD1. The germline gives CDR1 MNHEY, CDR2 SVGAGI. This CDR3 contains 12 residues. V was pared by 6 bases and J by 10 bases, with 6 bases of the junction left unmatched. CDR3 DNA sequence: TGTGCCAGCAGAAACAGGGGGCTCGGAGCTTTCTTT. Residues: CASRNRGLGAFF.